Included here is one TCR beta chain sequence, with context. The CDR3 is 16 residues long. With 4 bases clipped from V and 4 bases from J, the junction kept 12 bases outside the gene matches. Germline CDR1 is SGDLS and CDR2 is YYNGEE. Profiling relied on immunoSEQ multiplex PCR, and the TCRdb table lists in-frame clones only, not all of them. In the table there are under 90,000 clones, roughly 90% of which are singletons. This sample is drawn from a study of T cell changes during pregnancy in multiple sclerosis. Sequencing used peripheral blood, obtained after pregnancy. The receptor was derived from a female donor in good health, enrolled as a control in a pregnancy study. The chain carries TRBV9 and TRBJ2-3, with 7 positions matching TRBD1. The CDR3 sequence is CASSSRSGQAPDTQYF. Here the CDR3 DNA reads TGTGCCAGCAGCTCCAGGAGTGGACAGGCCCCAGATACGCAGTATTTT. The complete variable domain, with remaining parts taken from reference TRBV9 and TRBJ2-3, reads DSGVTQTPKHLITATGQRVTLRCSPRSGDLSVYWYQQSLDQGLQFLIQYYNGEERAKGNILERFSAQQFPDLHSELNLSSLELGDSALYFCASSSRSGQAPDTQYFGPGTRLTVL.